This T cell receptor beta chain was sequenced for a study of OX40 agonist ivuxolimab in advanced cancers. Some background on the complete study: Ivuxolimab, which targeted the costimulatory receptor OX40 (CD134), was an agonistic, fully human IgG2 monoclonal antibody. Intravenous ivuxolimab was administered to patients every 2 weeks at six dose levels: 0.01, 0.1, 0.3, 1.5, 3 and 10 mg/kg. Among the roughly 52 dose-escalation patients, some 19 had hepatocellular carcinoma, 15 melanoma, 9 renal cell carcinoma and 9 head and neck cancer. In the dose-escalation cohort, more than 75% of patients were male, and the mean age was roughly 60 years, with a range of 23 to 79. Prior anti-PD-1, anti-PD-L1 or anti-CTLA-4 therapy was permitted, and checkpoint inhibitors had been received by around 39% of dose-escalation patients. Partial responses occurred in three dose-escalation patients, of whom one had hepatocellular carcinoma and two had cutaneous melanoma. The point of sequencing TCRbeta in the periphery was to test whether ivuxolimab changed TCR sequence diversity and drove clonal T-cell expansion. The paper covers the monotherapy dose-escalation part of the phase I ivuxolimab trial, which included N ≈ 50 patients. Beyond this particular receptor, the publication reports: After ivuxolimab, more expanded clones were found on average in CD8+ T cells than in CD4+ T cells. At doses of 0.1 to 3.0 mg/kg, clonal expansion of both CD4+ and CD8+ blood T cells was observed from baseline to week 6. The antigen specificity of the peripheral T cells that underwent clonal expansion was not determined. In the 0.1-3.0 mg/kg groups, partial responders were among the patients with the lowest normalized peripheral clonal expansion, particularly in CD8+ T cells. Low levels of normalized T-cell clonal expansion were also seen in some nonresponding patients.

Patients with autoimmune disease history or receiving systemic immunosuppression were excluded from the trial. Peripheral blood for TCR sequencing was drawn from every dose cohort at baseline, at cycle 4 day 1 and at cycle 7 day 1. The samples were taken from a phase I, first-in-human, multicenter, open-label dose-escalation trial of ivuxolimab. Adults with locally advanced or metastatic melanoma, renal cell, hepatocellular, or head and neck squamous cell carcinoma were enrolled in the trial. CD4+ and CD8+ T cells were sorted separately from peripheral blood before TCR sequencing. To sequence the TCRbeta CDR3 region, genomic DNA was isolated from the sorted cells. The immunoSEQ Assay was used to sequence the TCRbeta CDR3 regions. TCRdb obtained this table from immuneACCESS and retained in-frame rearrangements with V and J assigned. These tables miss some clones; where compared with another copy, unresolved V genes account for less than half of the shortfall, and the remainder is unexplained. The sample contains about 76,000 clones, roughly 89% of them found a single time. The top ten clonotypes cover around 13% of the sample.

Regarding this clone: Its specific antigen is unknown. No base quality information exists; no much larger clone differs at one position.

Measured from the cysteine to the phenylalanine, the CDR3 is 15 residues long. Solely the CDR3 DNA is kept, with 45 bases framed from the first base. Sequences SGHTA (CDR1) and FQGTGA (CDR2) are obtained from the germline V gene. V trim: 5 bases; J trim: 5 bases; unmatched bases: 4. The receptor was derived from an adult with an advanced solid tumor such as melanoma, head and neck, liver or kidney cancer. Source: CD4+ or CD8+ T cells sorted from blood, taken in a trial of the OX40 agonist ivuxolimab. Rearrangement joined TRBV7-3 to TRBJ2-2; TRBD2 lines up with 11 middle nucleotides. The DNA is as follows: TGTGCCAGCAGCGCTCTAGCGGGAGGTACCGGGGAGCTGTTTTTT. This encodes CASSALAGGTGELFF.